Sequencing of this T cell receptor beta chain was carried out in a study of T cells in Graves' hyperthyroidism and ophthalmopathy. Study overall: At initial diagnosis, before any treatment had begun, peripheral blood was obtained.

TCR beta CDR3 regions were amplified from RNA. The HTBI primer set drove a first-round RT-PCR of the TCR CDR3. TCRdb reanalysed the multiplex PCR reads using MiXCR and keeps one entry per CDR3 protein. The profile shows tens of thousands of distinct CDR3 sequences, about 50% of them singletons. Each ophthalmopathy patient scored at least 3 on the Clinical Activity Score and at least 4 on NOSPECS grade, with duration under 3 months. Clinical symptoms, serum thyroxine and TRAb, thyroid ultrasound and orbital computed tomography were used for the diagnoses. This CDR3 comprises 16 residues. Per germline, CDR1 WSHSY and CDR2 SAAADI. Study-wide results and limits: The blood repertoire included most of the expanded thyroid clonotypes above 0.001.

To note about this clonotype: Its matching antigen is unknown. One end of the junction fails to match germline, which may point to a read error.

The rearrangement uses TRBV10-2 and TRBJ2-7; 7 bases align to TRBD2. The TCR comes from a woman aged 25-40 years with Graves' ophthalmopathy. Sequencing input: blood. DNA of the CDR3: TGCGCCAGCAGTGATTGGACTAGTATAGGTACCGGGGAGCTGTACTTC. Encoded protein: CASSDWTSIGTGELYF.